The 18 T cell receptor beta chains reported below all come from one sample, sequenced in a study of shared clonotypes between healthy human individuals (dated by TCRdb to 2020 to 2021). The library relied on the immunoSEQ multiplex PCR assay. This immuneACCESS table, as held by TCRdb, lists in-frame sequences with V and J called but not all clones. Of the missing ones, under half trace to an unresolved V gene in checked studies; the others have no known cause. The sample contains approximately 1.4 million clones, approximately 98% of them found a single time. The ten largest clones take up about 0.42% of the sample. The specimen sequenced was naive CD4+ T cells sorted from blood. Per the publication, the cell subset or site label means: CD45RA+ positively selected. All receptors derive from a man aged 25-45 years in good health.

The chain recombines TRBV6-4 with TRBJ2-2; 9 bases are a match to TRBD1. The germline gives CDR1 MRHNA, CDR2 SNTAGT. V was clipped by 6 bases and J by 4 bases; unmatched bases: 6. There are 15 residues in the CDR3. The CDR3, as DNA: TGTGCCAGCAGAGGGGACAGGGCCTTCACCGGGGAGCTGTTTTTT. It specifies CASRGDRAFTGELFF.

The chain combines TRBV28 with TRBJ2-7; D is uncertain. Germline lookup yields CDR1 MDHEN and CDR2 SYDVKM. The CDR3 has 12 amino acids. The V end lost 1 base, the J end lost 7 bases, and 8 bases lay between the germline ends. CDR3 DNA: TGTGCCAGCAGTTTATCCATGCGGGAGCAGTACTTC. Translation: CASSLSMREQYF.

CDR3 protein: CATSRLADGADTQYF. CDR3 nucleotides: TGTGCCACATCACGACTAGCGGATGGGGCAGATACGCAGTATTTT. The chain employs TRBV19 and TRBJ2-3, with 9 bases lining up with TRBD2. Trimming cost V 10 bases and J 4 bases; bases outside gene matches: 12. The CDR3 is 15 amino acids. Germline assignment: CDR1 LNHDA and CDR2 SQIVND (reference sequence).

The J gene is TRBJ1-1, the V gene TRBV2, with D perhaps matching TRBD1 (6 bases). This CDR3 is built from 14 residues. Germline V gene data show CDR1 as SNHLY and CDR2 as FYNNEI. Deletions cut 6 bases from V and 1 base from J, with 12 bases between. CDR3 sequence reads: CASRRGGRNTEAFF. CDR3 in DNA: TGTGCCAGCAGGAGAGGGGGGAGGAACACTGAAGCTTTCTTT.

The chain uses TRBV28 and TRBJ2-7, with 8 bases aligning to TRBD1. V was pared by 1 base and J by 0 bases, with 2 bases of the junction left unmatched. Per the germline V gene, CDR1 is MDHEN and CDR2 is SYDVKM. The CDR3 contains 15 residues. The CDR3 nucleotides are TGTGCCAGCAGTTTATCCGGACAGGGCTCCTACGAGCAGTACTTC. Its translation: CASSLSGQGSYEQYF.

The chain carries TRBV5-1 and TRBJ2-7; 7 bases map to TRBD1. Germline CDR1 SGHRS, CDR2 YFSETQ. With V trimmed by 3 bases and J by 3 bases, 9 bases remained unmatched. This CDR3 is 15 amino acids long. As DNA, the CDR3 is TGCGCCAGCAGCTCTGGGACAGATTACCGCTACGAGCAGTACTTC. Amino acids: CASSSGTDYRYEQYF.

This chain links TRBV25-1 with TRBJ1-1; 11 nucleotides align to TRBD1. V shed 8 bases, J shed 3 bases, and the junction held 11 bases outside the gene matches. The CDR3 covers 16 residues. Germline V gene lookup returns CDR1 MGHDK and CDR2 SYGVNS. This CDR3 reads CASALGTGGRDTEAFF. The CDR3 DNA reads TGTGCCAGCGCCCTCGGGACAGGGGGGAGGGACACTGAAGCTTTCTTT.

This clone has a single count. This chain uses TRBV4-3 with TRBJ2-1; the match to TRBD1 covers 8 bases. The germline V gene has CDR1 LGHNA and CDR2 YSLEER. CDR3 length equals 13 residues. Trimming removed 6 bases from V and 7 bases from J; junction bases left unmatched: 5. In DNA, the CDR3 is TGCGCCAGCAGGGGGACAGGTAAAAATGAGCAGTTCTTC. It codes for CASRGTGKNEQFF.

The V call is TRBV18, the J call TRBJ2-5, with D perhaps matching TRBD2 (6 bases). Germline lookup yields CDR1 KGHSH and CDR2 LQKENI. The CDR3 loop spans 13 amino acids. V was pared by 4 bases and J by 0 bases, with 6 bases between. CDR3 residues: CASSRTNQETQYF. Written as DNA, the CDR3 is TGTGCCAGCTCACGGACTAACCAAGAGACCCAGTACTTC.

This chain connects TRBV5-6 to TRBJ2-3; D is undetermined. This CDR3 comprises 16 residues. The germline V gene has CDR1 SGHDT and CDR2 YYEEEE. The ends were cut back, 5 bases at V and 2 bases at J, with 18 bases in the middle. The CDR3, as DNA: TGTGCCAGCAGTACGTTGTCTCAACCCCACACAGATACGCAGTATTTT. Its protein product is CASSTLSQPHTDTQYF.

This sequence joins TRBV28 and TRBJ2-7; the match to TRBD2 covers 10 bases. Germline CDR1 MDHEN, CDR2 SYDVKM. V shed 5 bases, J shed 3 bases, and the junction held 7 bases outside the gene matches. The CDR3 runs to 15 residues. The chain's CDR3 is CASSLRTSGYYEQYF. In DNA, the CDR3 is TGTGCCAGCAGTCTCCGGACTAGCGGATACTACGAGCAGTACTTC.

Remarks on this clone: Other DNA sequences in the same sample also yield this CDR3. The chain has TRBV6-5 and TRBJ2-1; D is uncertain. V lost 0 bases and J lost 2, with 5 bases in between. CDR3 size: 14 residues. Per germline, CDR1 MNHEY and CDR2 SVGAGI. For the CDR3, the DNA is TGTGCCAGCAGTTACTCGTCCACCTACAATGAGCAGTTCTTC. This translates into CASSYSSTYNEQFF.

In DNA form, the CDR3 reads TGTGCCAGCAGCCAAGAACAGGGGCCATCCTACGAGCAGTACTTC. Translation gives CASSQEQGPSYEQYF. V and J are TRBV4-2 and TRBJ2-7, with 7 bases lining up with TRBD1. V lost 0 bases, J lost 1 base, and 3 bases stayed unmatched. Looked up from germline, CDR1 is LGHNA and CDR2 is YNFKEQ. The length of the CDR3 is 15 residues.

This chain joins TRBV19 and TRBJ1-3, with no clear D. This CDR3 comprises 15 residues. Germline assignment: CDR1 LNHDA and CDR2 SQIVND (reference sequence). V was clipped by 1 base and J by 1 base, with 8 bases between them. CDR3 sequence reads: CASSIGAPSGNTIYF. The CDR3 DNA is TGTGCCAGTAGTATAGGGGCACCATCTGGAAACACCATATATTTT.

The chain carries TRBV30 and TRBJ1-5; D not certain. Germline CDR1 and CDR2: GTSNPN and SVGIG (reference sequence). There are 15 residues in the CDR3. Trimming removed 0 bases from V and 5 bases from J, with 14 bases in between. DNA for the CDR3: TGTGCCTGGAGTGTAGATAGGTGGCCCGATCAGCCCCAGCATTTT. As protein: CAWSVDRWPDQPQHF.

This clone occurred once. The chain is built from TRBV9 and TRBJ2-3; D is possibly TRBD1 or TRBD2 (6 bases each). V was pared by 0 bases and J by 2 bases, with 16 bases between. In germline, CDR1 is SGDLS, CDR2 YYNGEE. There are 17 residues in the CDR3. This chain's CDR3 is CASSVEIGGTITDTQYF. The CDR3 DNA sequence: TGTGCCAGCAGCGTAGAAATTGGCGGGACAATCACAGATACGCAGTATTTT.

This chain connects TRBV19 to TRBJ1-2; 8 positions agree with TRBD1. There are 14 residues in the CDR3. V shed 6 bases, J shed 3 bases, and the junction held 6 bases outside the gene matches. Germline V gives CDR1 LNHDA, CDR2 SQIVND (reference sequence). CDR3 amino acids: CASRDGQGHYGYTF. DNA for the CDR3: TGTGCCAGTAGGGACGGACAGGGACACTATGGCTACACCTTC.

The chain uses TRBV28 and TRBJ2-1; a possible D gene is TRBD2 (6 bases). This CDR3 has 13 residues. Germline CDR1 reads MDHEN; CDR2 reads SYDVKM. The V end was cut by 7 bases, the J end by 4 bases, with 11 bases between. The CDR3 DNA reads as TGTGCCAGCAAACCCCGGGGGTACAATGAGCAGTTCTTC. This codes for CASKPRGYNEQFF.